This T cell receptor beta chain stems from a study of spatial heterogeneity in lung cancer (dated 2019 in TCRdb). Some background on the complete study: More beta-chain than alpha-chain transcripts were consistently detected, likely reflecting higher beta-chain transcript abundance. In the raw uncorrected reads, each unique combination of TCR and UMI appeared more than ten times on average. In non-small cell lung cancer, the study quantitatively compared TCR alpha and beta repertoires across several tumor regions, matched nontumor lung, and blood. Nonsynonymous mutation counts, determined by whole-exome sequencing of tumor tissue, were related to TCR repertoire features. At surgery, both alpha and beta chains were TCR-sequenced in 200 to 250 tumor regions, 63 to 80 matched nontumor lung samples and some 58 PBMC samples. The research as a whole found: Ubiquitous expanded tumor TCRs were detected in blood more often at tumor resection than at routine follow-up. Additional single-cell paired TCR alpha and beta sequencing was considered necessary to confirm, at a functional level, the hypothesis that regional TCRs recognize regional mutations.

This clonotype is identified as medium-sized (0.01 to 0.1%). No antigen is known for it. No base-level quality is on record; no much larger clone is a single base apart. The library was prepared using 5' RACE. The sequencing machine was a NextSeq 500. To allow correction of PCR and sequencing errors, the TCR library protocol tagged every TCR cDNA molecule with a unique molecular identifier. Per the original workflow: Decombinator tools were used for TCR identification, UMI-based error correction and CDR3 extraction. TCRs above a frequency of 2 per 1,000, corresponding to the top 1% of the tumor frequency distribution, were defined as expanded. Renyi diversity was calculated using the R vegan package after each repertoire was subsampled 100 times to 5,000 TCRs. CDR3 similarity networks were constructed using string-kernel similarity of amino acid triplets, with links drawn between CDR3s whose pairwise similarity was above 0.82. Starting from the raw public reads, TCRdb applied fastp trimming at Q25, assembled clones with MiXCR and retained in-frame beta chains. Every entry covers one CDR3 protein and lists the most common genes and DNA from its rows. The V and J calls were determined by TCRdb, not by the authors. The sample data list tens of thousands of distinct CDR3 sequences, and 6.9% of these were observed just once. The ten largest clonotypes hold roughly an eighth of the sample.

According to the germline V gene, CDR1 reads ENHRY and CDR2 reads SYGVKD. The germline V end is reduced by 5 bases and the J end by 4 bases; junction bases left unmatched: 2. The CDR3 spans 13 residues, from the cysteine through the phenylalanine. Only the CDR3 region is kept as DNA, spanning 39 bases read in frame from base 1. Interpreted using the paper, the time point label stands for: sample taken at primary tumor resection. Without any cell sorting, TCR sequencing was performed on whole RNA extracted either from tumor and nontumor lung tissue or from cryopreserved PBMC samples. Donors were approximately 72 patients with early-stage, untreated non-small cell lung cancer from the lung TRACERx cohort. Only patients for whom sufficient RNA was available from at least two tumor regions were selected for TCR sequencing.

Material: PBMCs, obtained at surgery. The clonotype comes from a male donor with early-stage non-small cell lung cancer. The chain is encoded by TRBV10-3 joined to TRBJ2-7; the central 10 bases match TRBD1. The CDR3 in this case is CAISKGQGYEQYF. The DNA sequence is as follows: TGTGCCATCAGTAAGGGACAGGGGTACGAGCAGTACTTC.